This passage covers 13 T cell receptor beta chains from one sample sequenced in a study of vaccination and CD4 T cells after COVID-19. Cultured CD4+ T cell DNA underwent sequencing with the Oncomine TCR Beta short-read assay. TCRdb reanalysed the PCR reads using MiXCR and keeps one entry per CDR3 protein. The sample shows about 25,000 distinct CDR3 sequences, 49% of them seen only once. The antigens of these receptors remain unknown. Treatment specified: roughly 10-day PBMC culture with coronavirus spike peptide pools or control peptides (ViraFEST assay). The sequenced sample consisted of CD4+ T cells from blood, cultured in vitro. The receptors shown here come from a human donor who had recovered from COVID-19.

The chain uses TRBV11-2 and TRBJ1-1, with 7 bases identical to TRBD1. V dropped 0 bases and J dropped 5; count of bases not matched to a gene: 6. This CDR3 has 15 amino acids. Germline CDR1 is SGHAT and CDR2 is FQNNGV. CDR3 residues: CASSLDPRGWTEAFF. CDR3 bases: TGTGCCAGCAGCTTAGATCCCAGGGGGTGGACTGAAGCTTTCTTT. Based on the CDR3 plus reference TRBV11-2 and TRBJ1-1, the full variable domain is EAGVAQSPRYKIIEKRQSVAFWCNPISGHATLYWYQQILGQGPKLLIQFQNNGVVDDSQLPKDRFSAERLKGVDSTLKIQPAKLEDSAVYLCASSLDPRGWTEAFFGQGTRLTVV.

The chain employs TRBV6-2 or TRBV6-3 and TRBJ1-5; maybe TRBD1 (5 bases). The CDR3 runs 13 residues. V lost 5 bases and J 2 bases, leaving 7 bases between the germline ends. Germline V lookup: CDR1 MNHEY, CDR2 SVGEGT. The CDR3 DNA reads as TGTGCCAGCAGTGCGGGACGCAATCAGCCCCAGCATTTT. It codes for CASSAGRNQPQHF.

The V and J genes are TRBV4-1 and TRBJ1-1; no firm D call. CDR1 and CDR2 (germline): MGHRA, YSYEKL. The CDR3 loop spans 14 amino acids. Trimming took off 0 bases at V and 3 bases at J, with 8 bases between the two ends. CDR3 coding DNA: TGCGCCAGCAGCCAAGATTTCCGTTACACTGAAGCTTTCTTT. This translates into CASSQDFRYTEAFF.

This chain uses TRBV28 with TRBJ1-2; D is perhaps TRBD1 (5 bases). V lost 2 bases and J lost 3, with 10 bases in between. The CDR3 length is 14 residues. Germline lookup yields CDR1 MDHEN and CDR2 SYDVKM. CDR3: CASSLRGRYYGYTF. CDR3 DNA: TGTGCCAGCAGTTTACGGGGCAGATACTATGGCTACACCTTC.

This chain connects TRBV27 to TRBJ2-3; D gene ambiguous. Between the trimmed V and J ends, which lost 10 bases and 4 bases, there was a span of 15 bases. The CDR3 loop spans 13 amino acids. CDR1 is MNHEY and CDR2 is SMNVEV in the germline V gene (reference sequence). The CDR3 protein is CAIRRASADTQYF. The CDR3 DNA follows: TGTGCCATCCGCCGGGCATCGGCAGATACGCAGTATTTT.

This sequence joins TRBV7-2 and TRBJ2-7; D gene uncertain. Germline V gene lookup returns CDR1 SGHTA and CDR2 FQGNSA. Trimming stripped 1 base from V and 3 bases from J, with 10 bases between. The CDR3 is 14 amino acids. The CDR3 DNA reads TGTGCCAGCAGCTTAGGTGGGATCGACTACGAGCAGTACTTC. It is translated as CASSLGGIDYEQYF.

The chain uses TRBV7-2 and TRBJ2-1; D gene unclear. Trimming left V 5 bases short and J 5 bases short, with 10 bases between. This CDR3 contains 13 residues. The germline CDR1 and CDR2 sequences are SGHTA and FQGNSA. CDR3 sequence reads: CASSAYIHNEQFF. The CDR3 DNA reads as TGTGCCAGCAGCGCTTATATCCACAATGAGCAGTTCTTC. The complete variable domain, with remaining parts taken from reference TRBV7-2 and TRBJ2-1, reads GAGVSQSPSNKVTEKGKDVELRCDPISGHTALYWYRQSLGQGLEFLIYFQGNSAPDKSGLPSDRFSAERTGGSVSTLTIQRTQQEDSAVYLCASSAYIHNEQFFGPGTRLTVL.

In its sample, this clonotype was seen a few times. The chain employs TRBV9 and TRBJ2-1, with D uncertain. Trimming removed 0 bases from V and 5 bases from J, with 9 bases in between. The CDR3 spans 14 residues. Germline V gene lookup returns CDR1 SGDLS and CDR2 YYNGEE. CDR3 nucleotide sequence: TGTGCCAGCAGCGTAGCTACGCACAACAATGAGCAGTTCTTC. It specifies CASSVATHNNEQFF.

The chain joins TRBV11-2 to TRBJ1-2, with 8 bases that match TRBD1. V gave up 3 bases and J gave up 7 bases; unmatched junction bases: 7. Germline V gives CDR1 SGHAT, CDR2 FQNNGV. The CDR3 covers 14 residues. CDR3 DNA: TGTGCCAGCAGCTTCAATTCAGGGGGCGTTGGCTACACCTTC. This translates into CASSFNSGGVGYTF.

The V and J genes are TRBV30 and TRBJ2-5; 7 bases fit TRBD2. Germline V gives CDR1 GTSNPN, CDR2 SVGIG (reference sequence). There are 18 residues in the CDR3. V lost 0 bases to trimming and J lost 5 bases; unmatched junction nucleotides: 18. Here the CDR3 DNA reads TGTGCCTGGAGTGTATGGAGGCCGGGAGGACTTCTTTTGGAGACCCAGTACTTC. This codes for CAWSVWRPGGLLLETQYF.

This clonotype was picked up one time. The chain carries TRBV7-9 and TRBJ2-3; 7 bases match TRBD1. The CDR3 loop spans 16 amino acids. Germline CDR1 and CDR2: SEHNR and FQNEAQ (reference sequence). J gave up 0 bases and V 3 bases, and 6 bases lay outside the gene matches. The CDR3 DNA reads TGTGCCAGCAGCTTGTCCGGGACAGCTAGCACAGATACGCAGTATTTT. The encoded protein is CASSLSGTASTDTQYF.

This clonotype has just a few counts. This chain connects TRBV2 to TRBJ2-1; perhaps TRBD1 as D (6 bases). Germline V gene data show CDR1 as SNHLY and CDR2 as FYNNEI. The CDR3 has 15 amino acids. V was pared by 4 bases and J by 0 bases, with 10 bases between. The CDR3 sequence: CASSVQGSSYNEQFF. The DNA of the CDR3 is TGTGCCAGCAGTGTGCAGGGGAGCTCCTACAATGAGCAGTTCTTC.

The chain couples TRBV20-1 to TRBJ1-5; D uncertain. V was shortened by 4 bases and J by 6 bases, with 13 bases between the two germline ends. The CDR3 loop spans 13 amino acids. Per the germline V gene, CDR1 is DFQATT and CDR2 is SNEGSKA (reference sequence). CDR3 coding DNA: TGCAGTGCTATTATCAGGTACAGTCAGCCCCAGCATTTT. Its protein product is CSAIIRYSQPQHF.